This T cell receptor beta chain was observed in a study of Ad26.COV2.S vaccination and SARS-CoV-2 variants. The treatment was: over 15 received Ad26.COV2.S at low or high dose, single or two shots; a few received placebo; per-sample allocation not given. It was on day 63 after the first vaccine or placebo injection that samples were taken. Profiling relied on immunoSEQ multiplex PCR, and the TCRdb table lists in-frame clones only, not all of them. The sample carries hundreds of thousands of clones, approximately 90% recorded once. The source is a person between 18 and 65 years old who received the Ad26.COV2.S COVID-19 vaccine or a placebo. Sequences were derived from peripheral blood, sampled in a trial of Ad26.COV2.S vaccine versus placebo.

CDR3 DNA sequence: TGTGCCAGCAGCTTTAATGGGACAGGGGGATTGAAACCCCTCCACTTT. Translating gives CASSFNGTGGLKPLHF. This chain uses TRBV7-2 with TRBJ1-6; TRBD1 matches at 11 bases. Per germline, CDR1 SGHTA and CDR2 FQGNSA. There are 16 residues in the CDR3. J gave up 12 bases and V 3 bases, and 10 bases lay outside the gene matches.